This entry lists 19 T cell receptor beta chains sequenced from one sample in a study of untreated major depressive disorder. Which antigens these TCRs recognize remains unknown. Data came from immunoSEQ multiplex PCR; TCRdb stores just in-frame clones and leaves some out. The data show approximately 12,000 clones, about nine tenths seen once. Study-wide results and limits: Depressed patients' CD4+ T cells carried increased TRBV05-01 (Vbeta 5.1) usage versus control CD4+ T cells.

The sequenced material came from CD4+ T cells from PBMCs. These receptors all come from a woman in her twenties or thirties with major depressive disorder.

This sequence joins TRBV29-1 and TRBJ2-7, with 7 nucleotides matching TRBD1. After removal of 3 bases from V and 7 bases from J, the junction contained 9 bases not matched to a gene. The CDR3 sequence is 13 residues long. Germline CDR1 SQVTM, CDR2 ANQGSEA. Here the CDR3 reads CSVEKSAGGEQYF. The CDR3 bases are TGCAGCGTTGAGAAGTCGGCAGGGGGAGAGCAGTACTTC.

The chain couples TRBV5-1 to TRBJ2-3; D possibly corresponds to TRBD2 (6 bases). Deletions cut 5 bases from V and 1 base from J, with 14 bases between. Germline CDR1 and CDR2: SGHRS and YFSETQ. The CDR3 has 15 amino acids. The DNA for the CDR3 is TGCGCCAGCAGACTAGCAGGGCTAGGCACAGATACGCAGTATTTT. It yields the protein CASRLAGLGTDTQYF.

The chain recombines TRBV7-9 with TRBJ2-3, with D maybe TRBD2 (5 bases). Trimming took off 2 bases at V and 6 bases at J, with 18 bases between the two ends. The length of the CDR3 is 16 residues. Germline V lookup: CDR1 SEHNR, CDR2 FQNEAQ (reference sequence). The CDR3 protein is CASSLWHYEADDTQYF. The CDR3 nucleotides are TGTGCCAGCAGCTTATGGCACTACGAAGCGGATGATACGCAGTATTTT.

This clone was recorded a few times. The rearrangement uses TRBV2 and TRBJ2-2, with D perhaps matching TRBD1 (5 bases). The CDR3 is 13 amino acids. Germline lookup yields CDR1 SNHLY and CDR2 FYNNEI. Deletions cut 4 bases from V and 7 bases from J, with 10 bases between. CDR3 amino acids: CASSGRVIGELFF. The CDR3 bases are TGTGCCAGCAGTGGCAGGGTTATCGGGGAGCTGTTTTTT. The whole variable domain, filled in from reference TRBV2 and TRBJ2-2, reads EPEVTQTPSHQVTQMGQEVILRCVPISNHLYFYWYRQILGQKVEFLVSFYNNEISEKSEIFDDQFSVERPDGSNFTLKIRSTKLEDSAMYFCASSGRVIGELFFGEGSRLTVL.

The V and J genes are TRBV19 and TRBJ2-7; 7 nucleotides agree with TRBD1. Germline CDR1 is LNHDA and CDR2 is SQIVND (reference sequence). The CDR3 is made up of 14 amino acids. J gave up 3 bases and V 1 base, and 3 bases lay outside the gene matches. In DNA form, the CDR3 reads TGTGCCAGTAGTATAGGACAGGGTAACTACGAGCAGTACTTC. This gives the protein CASSIGQGNYEQYF.

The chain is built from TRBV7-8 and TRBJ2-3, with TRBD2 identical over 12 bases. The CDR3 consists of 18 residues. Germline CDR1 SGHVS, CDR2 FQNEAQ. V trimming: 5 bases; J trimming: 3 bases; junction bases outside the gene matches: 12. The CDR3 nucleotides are TGTGCCAGCAGCCTATGGGGGGCTAGCGGGAGGGCAACAGATACGCAGTATTTT. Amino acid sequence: CASSLWGASGRATDTQYF.

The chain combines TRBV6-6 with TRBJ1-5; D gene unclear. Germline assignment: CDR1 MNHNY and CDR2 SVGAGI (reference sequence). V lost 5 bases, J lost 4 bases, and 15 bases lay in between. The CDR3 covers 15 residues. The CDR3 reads CASSQLGLPNQPQHF. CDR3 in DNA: TGTGCCAGCAGTCAACTCGGACTGCCGAATCAGCCCCAGCATTTT.

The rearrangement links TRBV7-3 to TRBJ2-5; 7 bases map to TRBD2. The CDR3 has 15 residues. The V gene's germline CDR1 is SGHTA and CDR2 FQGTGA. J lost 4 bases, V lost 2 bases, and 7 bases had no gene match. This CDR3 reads CASSLAGEPGETQYF. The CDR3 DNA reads TGTGCCAGCAGCTTAGCGGGAGAGCCAGGAGAGACCCAGTACTTC.

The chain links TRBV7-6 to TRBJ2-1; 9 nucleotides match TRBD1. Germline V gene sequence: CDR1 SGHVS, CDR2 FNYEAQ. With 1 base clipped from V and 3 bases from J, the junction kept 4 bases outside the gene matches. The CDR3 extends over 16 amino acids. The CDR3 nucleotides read TGTGCCAGCAGCTTAGTGGGGGGACAGGGCTACAATGAGCAGTTCTTC. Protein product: CASSLVGGQGYNEQFF.

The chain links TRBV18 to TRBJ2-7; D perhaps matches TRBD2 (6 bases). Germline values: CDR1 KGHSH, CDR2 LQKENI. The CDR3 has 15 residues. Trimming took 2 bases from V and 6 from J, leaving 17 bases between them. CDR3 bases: TGTGCCAGCTCACCATCTGGGACTTCCCTGGGCGAGCAGTACTTC. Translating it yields CASSPSGTSLGEQYF.

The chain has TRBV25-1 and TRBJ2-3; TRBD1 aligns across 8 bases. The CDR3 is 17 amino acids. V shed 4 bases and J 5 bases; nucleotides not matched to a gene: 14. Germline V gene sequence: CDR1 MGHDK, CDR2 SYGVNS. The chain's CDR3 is CASSALRGRGQGDTQYF. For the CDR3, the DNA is TGTGCCAGCAGTGCCCTCCGAGGCAGGGGGCAGGGAGATACGCAGTATTTT. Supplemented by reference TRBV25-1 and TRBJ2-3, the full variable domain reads EADIYQTPRYLVIGTGKKITLECSQTMGHDKMYWYQQDPGMELHLIHYSYGVNSTEKGDLSSESTVSRIRTEHFPLTLESARPSHTSQYLCASSALRGRGQGDTQYFGPGTRLTVL.

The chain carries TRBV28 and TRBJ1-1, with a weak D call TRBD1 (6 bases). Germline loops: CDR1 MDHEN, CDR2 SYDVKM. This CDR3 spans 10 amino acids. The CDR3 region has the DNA TGTGGGGCTCAGGGGACTGAAGCTTTCTTT. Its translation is CGAQGTEAFF.

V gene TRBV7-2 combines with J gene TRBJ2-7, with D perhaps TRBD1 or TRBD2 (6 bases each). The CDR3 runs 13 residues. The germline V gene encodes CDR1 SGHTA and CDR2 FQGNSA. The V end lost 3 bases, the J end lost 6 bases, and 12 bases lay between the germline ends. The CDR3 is CASSLIRGGEQYF. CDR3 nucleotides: TGTGCCAGCAGCTTGATCAGGGGAGGCGAGCAGTACTTC.

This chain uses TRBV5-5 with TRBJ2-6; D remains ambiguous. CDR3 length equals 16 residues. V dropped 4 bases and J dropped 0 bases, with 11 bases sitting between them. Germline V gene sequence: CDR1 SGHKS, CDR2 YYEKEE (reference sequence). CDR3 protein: CASSLITVSGANVLTF. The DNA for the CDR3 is TGTGCCAGCAGCCTCATCACTGTCTCTGGGGCCAACGTCCTGACTTTC.

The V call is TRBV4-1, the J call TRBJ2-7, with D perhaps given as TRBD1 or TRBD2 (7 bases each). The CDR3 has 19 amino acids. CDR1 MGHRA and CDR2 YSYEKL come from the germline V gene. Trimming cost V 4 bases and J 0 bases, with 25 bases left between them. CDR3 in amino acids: CASSLVPVPRGGYSYEQYF. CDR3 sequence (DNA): TGCGCCAGCAGCCTCGTACCGGTTCCCAGGGGGGGTTACTCCTACGAGCAGTACTTC.

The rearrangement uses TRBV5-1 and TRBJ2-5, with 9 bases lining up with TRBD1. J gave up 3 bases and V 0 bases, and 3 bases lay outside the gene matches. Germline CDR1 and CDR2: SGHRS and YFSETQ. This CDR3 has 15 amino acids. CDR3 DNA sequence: TGCGCCAGCAGCTTGGTTGGGACAGGGAAAGAGACCCAGTACTTC. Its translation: CASSLVGTGKETQYF.

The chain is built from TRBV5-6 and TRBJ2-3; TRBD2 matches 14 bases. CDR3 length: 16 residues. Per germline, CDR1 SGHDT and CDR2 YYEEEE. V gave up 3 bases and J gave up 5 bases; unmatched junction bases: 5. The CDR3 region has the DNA TGTGCCAGCAGCTGGGGACTAGCGGGAGTCAGAGATACGCAGTATTTT. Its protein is CASSWGLAGVRDTQYF.

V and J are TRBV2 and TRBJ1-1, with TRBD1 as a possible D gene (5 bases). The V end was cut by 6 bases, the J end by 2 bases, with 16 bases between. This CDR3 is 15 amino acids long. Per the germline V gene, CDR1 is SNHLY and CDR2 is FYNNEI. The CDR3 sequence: CASSPGGVFNTEAFF. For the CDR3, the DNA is TGTGCCAGCAGCCCTGGGGGGGTCTTTAACACTGAAGCTTTCTTT. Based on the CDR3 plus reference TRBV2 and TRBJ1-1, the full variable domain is EPEVTQTPSHQVTQMGQEVILRCVPISNHLYFYWYRQILGQKVEFLVSFYNNEISEKSEIFDDQFSVERPDGSNFTLKIRSTKLEDSAMYFCASSPGGVFNTEAFFGQGTRLTVV.

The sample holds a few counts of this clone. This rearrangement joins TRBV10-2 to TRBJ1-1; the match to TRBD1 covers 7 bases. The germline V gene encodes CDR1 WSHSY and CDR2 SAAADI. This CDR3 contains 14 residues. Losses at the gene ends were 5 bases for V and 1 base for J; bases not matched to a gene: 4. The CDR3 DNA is TGCGCCAGCAGTCCGGGACAGCAGAACACTGAAGCTTTCTTT. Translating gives CASSPGQQNTEAFF.